These T cell receptor beta chains were read from a single sample in a study of T-cell reconstitution after alpha-beta-depleted transplantation in children. MiXCR, applied by TCRdb to the PCR reads, yields one record per CDR3 protein. Of hundreds of thousands of distinct CDR3 sequences in the sample, approximately 12% were seen once. The sample consisted of PBMCs, mostly from graft donor cells, taken 360 days after TCRalphabeta/CD19-depleted stem cell transplant. These receptors were obtained from a male patient between 5 and 17 years old who had a stem cell transplant for acute myeloid leukemia, so the T cells may come from the graft donor. CDR3s include the opening cysteine and the closing phenylalanine or tryptophan. D genes are given only for firm matches. Clone sizes are given selectively: once, few, many, or a class where the clone is expanded.

j_call,v_call,d_call,clone_size,cdr3_aa,cdr3_nt
TRBJ2-4,TRBV12-3/TRBV12-4,NA,NA,CASSWSAIAKNIQYF,TGTGCCAGCAGTTGGTCAGCTATAGCCAAAAACATTCAGTACTTC
TRBJ1-5,TRBV7-9,TRBD1,few,CASSPGPSTGGKIYSNQPQHF,TGTGCCAGCAGCCCAGGGCCCTCGACAGGGGGCAAGATATATAGCAATCAGCCCCAGCATTTT
TRBJ2-5,TRBV28,NA,NA,CASQFLQGRETQYF,TGTGCCAGCCAGTTTCTCCAAGGAAGAGAGACCCAGTACTTC
TRBJ2-3,TRBV29-1,NA,NA,CSVERGGDGRGTQYF,TGCAGCGTTGAGAGAGGGGGGGACGGGAGAGGGACGCAGTATTTT
TRBJ2-4,TRBV29-1,NA,many,CSVARVSAQNIQYF,TGCAGCGTTGCTCGAGTATCAGCGCAAAACATTCAGTACTTC
TRBJ2-1,TRBV4-3,TRBD1,few,CASSHDRASYNEQFF,TGCGCCAGCAGCCATGACAGGGCTAGCTACAATGAGCAGTTCTTC
TRBJ2-5,TRBV10-3,NA,many,CAIAYKETQYF,TGTGCCATCGCTTACAAAGAGACCCAGTACTTC
TRBJ2-1,TRBV13,NA,NA,CASSSVWAVPRDEQFF,TGTGCCAGCAGCTCAGTCTGGGCGGTCCCAAGGGATGAGCAGTTCTTC
TRBJ2-3,TRBV7-8,NA,few,CASTVEGTQYF,TGTGCCAGCACCGTTGAAGGGACGCAGTATTTT
TRBJ1-6,TRBV12-3/TRBV12-4,NA,few,CASSFDPNSPLHF,TGTGCCAGCAGTTTTGACCCAAATTCACCCCTCCACTTT
TRBJ2-2,TRBV20-1,NA,many,CSGSLLTNTGELFF,TGCAGTGGAAGCCTACTAACGAACACCGGGGAGCTGTTTTTT
TRBJ2-3,TRBV4-3,TRBD2,few,CASSHRLAEAHSAQYF,TGCGCCAGCAGCCACCGACTAGCGGAGGCCCATTCAGCGCAGTATTTT
TRBJ2-7,TRBV9,NA,few,CASSVGAGGNYEQYF,TGTGCCAGCAGCGTAGGGGCAGGGGGGAACTACGAGCAGTACTTC
TRBJ1-1,TRBV5-1,TRBD1,few,CASRPTGGTEAFF,TGCGCCAGCAGACCGACAGGGGGCACTGAAGCTTTCTTT
TRBJ2-3,TRBV28,NA,NA,CASTQEGPRDTQYF,TGTGCCAGCACCCAGGAGGGCCCACGAGATACGCAGTATTTT
TRBJ2-2,TRBV5-5,NA,few,CASSFGTQSGGELFF,TGTGCCAGCAGCTTTGGAACACAGTCCGGCGGGGAGCTGTTTTTT
TRBJ2-7,TRBV6-2/TRBV6-3,NA,many,CASSYPGRAAYEQYF,TGTGCCAGCAGTTATCCCGGCAGGGCCGCTTACGAACAGTACTTC
TRBJ2-2,TRBV7-3,TRBD1,NA,CASSLIGGQAGGELFF,TGTGCCAGCAGCTTAATAGGTGGACAGGCTGGGGGGGAGCTGTTTTTT
TRBJ2-3,TRBV6-2/TRBV6-3,NA,NA,CASSYEATSTDTQYF,TGTGCCAGCAGTTACGAGGCCACTAGCACAGATACGCAGTATTTT
TRBJ2-5,TRBV30,NA,few,CAHEQVEETQYF,TGTGCCCACGAACAGGTAGAAGAGACCCAGTACTTC
TRBJ2-1,TRBV12-3/TRBV12-4,TRBD2,NA,CASSYDLAGGKGEQFF,TGTGCCAGCAGCTATGATTTAGCGGGAGGTAAGGGTGAGCAGTTCTTC
TRBJ2-7,TRBV30,TRBD2,NA,CAWRLAGSREQYF,TGTGCCTGGAGATTAGCGGGATCTCGAGAGCAGTACTTC
TRBJ1-1,TRBV20-1,NA,many,CSASEGSTEAFF,TGCAGTGCTAGCGAGGGATCGACTGAAGCTTTCTTT
TRBJ2-2,TRBV9,NA,many,CASSVVGLGVFPGELFF,TGTGCCAGCAGCGTAGTGGGGCTTGGGGTATTCCCCGGGGAGCTGTTTTTT
TRBJ2-3,TRBV14,TRBD2,NA,CASRQAGAPNTQYF,TGTGCCAGCCGTCAAGCGGGAGCGCCGAATACGCAGTATTTT
TRBJ2-7,TRBV21-1,NA,NA,CASSKFPSGRSYEQYF,TGTGCCAGCAGCAAATTCCCTAGCGGGAGGTCGTACGAGCAGTACTTC
TRBJ2-1,TRBV9,TRBD1,few,CASSPQGDRGRNNEQFF,TGTGCCAGCAGCCCCCAAGGTGACAGGGGAAGGAACAATGAGCAGTTCTTC
TRBJ1-5,TRBV29-1,TRBD1,NA,CSASSGTGLNQPQHF,TGCAGCGCCTCATCCGGGACAGGGCTCAATCAGCCCCAGCATTTT
TRBJ1-3,TRBV29-1,NA,many,CSVATGALNTIYF,TGCAGCGTTGCCACTGGGGCCTTAAACACCATATATTTT
TRBJ1-1,TRBV29-1,NA,NA,CSVVVMLNTEAFF,TGCAGCGTCGTGGTTATGCTGAACACTGAAGCTTTCTTT
TRBJ2-5,TRBV20-1,NA,few,CSALLTQGTETQYF,TGCAGTGCTCTCCTGACACAGGGAACAGAGACCCAGTACTTC
TRBJ2-3,TRBV28,NA,many,CASSDASSTDTQYF,TGTGCCAGCAGTGACGCCTCTAGCACAGATACGCAGTATTTT
TRBJ2-5,TRBV20-1,TRBD2,once,CSAKVWVAGGRKTQYF,TGCAGTGCGAAGGTGTGGGTAGCGGGAGGGAGAAAGACCCAGTACTTC
TRBJ2-2,TRBV24-1,NA,NA,CATSGARTGTGELFF,TGTGCCACCAGTGGGGCCCGGACGGGCACCGGGGAGCTGTTTTTT
TRBJ1-1,TRBV20-1,TRBD1,few,CSADGQGGGTEAFF,TGCAGTGCTGACGGACAGGGGGGAGGCACTGAAGCTTTCTTT
TRBJ1-5,TRBV12-3/TRBV12-4,TRBD1,NA,CASTDRGHQPQHF,TGTGCCAGCACGGACAGGGGTCATCAGCCCCAGCATTTT
TRBJ2-1,TRBV7-8,TRBD2,few,CASSLRLAGPHEQFF,TGTGCCAGCAGCTTACGGCTAGCGGGCCCACATGAGCAGTTCTTC
TRBJ2-1,TRBV4-3,TRBD2,NA,CASSPRSGGYNEQFF,TGCGCCAGCAGCCCTCGGAGCGGGGGCTACAATGAGCAGTTCTTC
TRBJ2-5,TRBV5-1,NA,many,CASSFYRETQYF,TGCGCCAGCAGCTTCTACAGGGAGACCCAGTACTTC
TRBJ1-2,TRBV20-1,NA,NA,CSASGQPNYGYTF,TGCAGTGCTAGTGGCCAGCCAAACTATGGCTACACCTTC
TRBJ1-1,TRBV7-9,TRBD1,NA,CASSSGQGVAFTEAFF,TGTGCCAGCAGCTCGGGACAGGGGGTCGCATTTACTGAAGCTTTCTTT
TRBJ2-7,TRBV20-1,TRBD1,NA,CSARMTGGRYEQYF,TGCAGTGCCCGCATGACAGGGGGCAGGTACGAGCAGTACTTC
TRBJ2-3,TRBV3-1,NA,many,CASSQDPGLASSTDTQYF,TGTGCCAGCAGCCAAGATCCTGGGCTAGCGAGTAGCACAGATACGCAGTATTTT
TRBJ2-3,TRBV28,NA,NA,CASRYGQQDTQYF,TGTGCCAGCAGGTACGGACAGCAGGATACGCAGTATTTT